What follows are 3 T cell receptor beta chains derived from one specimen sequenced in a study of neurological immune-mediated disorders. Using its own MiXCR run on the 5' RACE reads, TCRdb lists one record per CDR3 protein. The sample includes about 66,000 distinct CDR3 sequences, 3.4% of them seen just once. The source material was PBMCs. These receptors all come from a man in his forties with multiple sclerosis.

The CDR3 DNA reads TGTGCCAGCAGTAAGGGACTAGCGGGGGCGGGTGAGCAGTTCTTC. Translation gives CASSKGLAGAGEQFF. V gene TRBV12-3 or TRBV12-4 combines with J gene TRBJ2-1, with 14 bases matching TRBD2. This CDR3 contains 15 residues. V lost 5 bases to trimming and J lost 9 bases; unmatched junction nucleotides: 6.

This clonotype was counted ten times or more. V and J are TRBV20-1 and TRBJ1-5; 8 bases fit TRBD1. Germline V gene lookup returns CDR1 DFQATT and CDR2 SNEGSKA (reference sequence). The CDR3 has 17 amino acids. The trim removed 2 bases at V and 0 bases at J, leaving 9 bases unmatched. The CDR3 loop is CSARFRDRLYSNQPQHF. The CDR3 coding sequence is TGCAGTGCTAGATTCCGGGACAGGTTATATAGCAATCAGCCCCAGCATTTT.

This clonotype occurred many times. CDR3 DNA sequence: TGTGCCAGCAGCCGGGGGATGGGCACCGGGGAGCTGTTTTTT. Its protein product is CASSRGMGTGELFF. The V call is TRBV14, the J call TRBJ2-2, with D perhaps assigned TRBD1 or TRBD2 (5 bases each). Germline lookup yields CDR1 SGHDN and CDR2 FVKESK. This CDR3 region has 14 residues. The V end was cut by 4 bases, the J end by 4 bases, with 10 bases between.